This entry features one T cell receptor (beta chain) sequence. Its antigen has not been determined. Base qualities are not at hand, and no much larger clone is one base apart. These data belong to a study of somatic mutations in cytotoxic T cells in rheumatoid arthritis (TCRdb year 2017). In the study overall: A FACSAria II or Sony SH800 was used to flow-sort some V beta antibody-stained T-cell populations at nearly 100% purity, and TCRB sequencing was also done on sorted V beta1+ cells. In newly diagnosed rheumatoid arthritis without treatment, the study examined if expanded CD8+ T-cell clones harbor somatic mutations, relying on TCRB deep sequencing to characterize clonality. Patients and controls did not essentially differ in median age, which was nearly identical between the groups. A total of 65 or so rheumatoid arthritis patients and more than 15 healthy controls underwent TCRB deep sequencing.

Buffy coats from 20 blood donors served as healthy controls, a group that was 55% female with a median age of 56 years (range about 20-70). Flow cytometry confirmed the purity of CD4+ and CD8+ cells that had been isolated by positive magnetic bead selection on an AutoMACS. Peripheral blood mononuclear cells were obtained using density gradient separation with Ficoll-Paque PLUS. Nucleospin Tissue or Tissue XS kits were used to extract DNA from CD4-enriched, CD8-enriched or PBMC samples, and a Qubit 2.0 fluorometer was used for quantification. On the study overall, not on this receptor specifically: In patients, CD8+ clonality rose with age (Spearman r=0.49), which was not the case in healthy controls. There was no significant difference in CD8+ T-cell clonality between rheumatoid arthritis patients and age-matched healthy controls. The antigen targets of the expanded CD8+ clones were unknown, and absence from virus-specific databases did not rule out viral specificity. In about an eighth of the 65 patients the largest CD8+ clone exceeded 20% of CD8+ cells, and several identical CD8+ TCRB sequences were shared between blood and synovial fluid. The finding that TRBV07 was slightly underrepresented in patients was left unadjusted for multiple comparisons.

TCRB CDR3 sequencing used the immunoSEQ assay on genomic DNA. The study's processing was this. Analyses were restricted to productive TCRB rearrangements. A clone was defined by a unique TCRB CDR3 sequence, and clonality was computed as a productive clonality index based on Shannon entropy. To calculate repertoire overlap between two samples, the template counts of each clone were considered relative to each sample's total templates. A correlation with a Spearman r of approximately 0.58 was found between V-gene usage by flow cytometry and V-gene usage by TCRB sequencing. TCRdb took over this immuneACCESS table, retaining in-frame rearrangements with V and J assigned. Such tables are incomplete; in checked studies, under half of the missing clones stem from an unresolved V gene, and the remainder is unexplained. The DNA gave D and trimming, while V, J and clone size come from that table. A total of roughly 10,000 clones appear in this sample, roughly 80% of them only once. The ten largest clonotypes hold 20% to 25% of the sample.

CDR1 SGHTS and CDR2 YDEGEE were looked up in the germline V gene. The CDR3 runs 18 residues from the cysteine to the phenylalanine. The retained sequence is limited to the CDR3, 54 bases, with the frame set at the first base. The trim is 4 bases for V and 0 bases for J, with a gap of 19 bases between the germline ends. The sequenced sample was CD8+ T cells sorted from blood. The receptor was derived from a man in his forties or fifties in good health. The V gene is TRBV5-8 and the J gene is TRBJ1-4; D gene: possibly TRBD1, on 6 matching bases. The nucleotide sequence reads TGTGCCAGCAGCCCGAGACAGGCCGACACTCCAACTAATGAAAAACTGTTTTTT. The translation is CASSPRQADTPTNEKLFF.